A selection of T cell receptor beta chains follows, all from one sample in a study of tumor-infiltrating lymphocytes in localized non-small cell lung cancer. Generated by immunoSEQ multiplex PCR, the TCRdb table keeps only in-frame clones and is missing some. The sample includes about 4,000 clones, less than 70% of them seen just once. Sequencing input: uninvolved lung tissue not adjacent to the tumor. These receptors came from a human donor with non-small cell lung cancer. CDR3s include the opening cysteine and the closing phenylalanine or tryptophan. The order of the fields is V gene, J gene, CDR3 protein.

TRBV7-3,TRBJ2-1,CASSLMGAPSSYNEQFF
TRBV7-8,TRBJ1-5,CASSLQVANQPQHF
TRBV7-2,TRBJ2-3,CASRRDQASDTQYF
TRBV5-1,TRBJ1-1,CASSLSGRAAEAFF
TRBV4-3,TRBJ2-1,CASSQLKNEQFF
TRBV7-8,TRBJ2-7,CASSSTYLGETISSYEQYF
TRBV30,TRBJ1-2,CAWSVHGGAYGYTF
TRBV28,TRBJ1-5,CASTLPRGPQHF
TRBV14,TRBJ1-1,CASSPTGGSTEAFF
TRBV19,TRBJ2-7,CASALTGTGYSYEQYF
TRBV29-1,TRBJ1-2,CSVDMGIGGYTF
TRBV6-1,TRBJ2-5,CASSEGLAVAETQYF
TRBV5-1,TRBJ2-2,CASSPLAGGNTGELFF
TRBV29-1,TRBJ2-5,CSSARGSRETQYF
TRBV4-2,TRBJ2-1,CASSLTPGGNNEQFF
TRBV7-6,TRBJ2-7,CASSPRDYSYEQYF
TRBV19,TRBJ1-5,CASRPGGWSNQPQHF
TRBV10-3,TRBJ1-3,CAITREQGRNTIYF
TRBV5-1,TRBJ1-6,CASSSRTRLSPLHF
TRBV7-2,TRBJ1-2,CASRETGVRGYTF
TRBV29-1,TRBJ2-7,CSVDVGSGASYEQYF
TRBV27,TRBJ2-1,CASRGLAGEIYNEQFF
TRBV5-6,TRBJ1-2,CASSFWEGNYGYTF
TRBV11-2,TRBJ2-7,CASSLFPGTYEQYF
TRBV7-9,TRBJ1-1,CASSPPANTEAFF
TRBV19,TRBJ2-7,CASSQGRTTYEQYF
TRBV4-3,TRBJ2-5,CASSQESGSTQETQYF
TRBV5-1,TRBJ2-3,CASSRAPGLAGRTDTQYF
TRBV29-1,TRBJ2-7,CSTRGEGAEQYF
TRBV30,TRBJ2-3,CAWNEGSTDTQYF
TRBV9,TRBJ2-7,CASSVDVAYEQYF